This TCR beta chain was documented in a study of T cells in Graves' hyperthyroidism and ophthalmopathy (dated 2019 in TCRdb). At the level of the whole study: Peripheral blood samples were taken at the time of initial diagnosis, prior to any treatment. A discovery cohort of about 96 patients, about 43 with Graves' ophthalmopathy and about 60 with stable Graves' hyperthyroidism, was used to find distinguishing TCR V-J signatures. Whether ophthalmopathy could be predicted prospectively was tested in an independent validation cohort made up of under 20 hyperthyroidism patients plus 17 patients who later progressed to ophthalmopathy. For training and testing, the 100 or so patients in the discovery cohort were randomly divided in a 7:3 ratio. The study also compared thyroid tissue and blood T-cell repertoires from five or six Graves' hyperthyroidism patients. After sampling, hyperthyroidism patients received methimazole starting at 30 mg daily, and ophthalmopathy patients received high-dose intravenous methylprednisolone. The paper describes TCR Vbeta CDR3 sequencing of 120 to 150 peripheral blood samples, made up of 40 to 45 ophthalmopathy patients, 70 to 75 hyperthyroidism patients and approximately 17 progressor patients.

Trimming takes 1 base from V and 3 bases from J, and the germline ends sit 7 bases apart. The CDR3 contains 13 residues, cysteine and phenylalanine counted. The only DNA kept is the CDR3, 39 bases in frame from the first base. CDR1 and CDR2 are drawn from the germline V gene (reference sequence): DFQATT, SNEGSKA. Details on this clonotype: Its antigen remains unidentified. A much more abundant neighbour one base away suggests this may be a read error.

Moderately to severely active disease, a Clinical Activity Score of at least 3, a NOSPECS grade of at least 4, and a duration under 3 months were present in ophthalmopathy patients. Any patient with an uncontrolled infection, another autoimmune disease, pregnancy or lactation was excluded. Clinical symptoms, serum thyroxine and TRAb, thyroid ultrasound, and orbital computed tomography formed the basis for the diagnoses. PBMCs were separated from around 9.1 ml of fresh peripheral blood using Ficoll-Paque density gradient centrifugation. Total RNA was extracted with Trizol reagent, and quality was checked on an Agilent 2100 Bioanalyzer. The paper's findings and limits, for the study overall: Sample size was not statistically predetermined, and investigators were not blinded to group allocation. Most expanded thyroid clonotypes (frequency above 0.001) were also found in blood, which suggests that blood repertoires may mirror thyroid immune responses. During validation, the model predicted progression to ophthalmopathy a median of approximately 6.5 months ahead of onset, with 60% to 71% sensitivity and roughly 75% specificity. A 13 V-J signature model separated ophthalmopathy from stable hyperthyroidism, with roughly 88% sensitivity and approximately 81% specificity in cross-validation and 80%/75% in testing.

The TCR beta CDR3 regions were amplified from the RNA transcripts. The TCR CDR3 was subjected to a first round of RT-PCR using the HTBI primer set and the Qiagen OneStep RT-PCR kit. A second multiplex PCR round built the libraries, followed by size selection and purification. Sequencing of the libraries was done on an Illumina HiSeq2000 using paired-end 100 bp reads. The paper's data handling went like this. Raw data were processed with SOAPnuke, discarding reads with adapters, uncalled bases, mean Phred below 15, or no exact constant-primer or identifier match. COPE v1.2.5 was used to merge the high-quality paired reads, and each unique nucleotide sequence was defined as a clonotype. MiTCR v1.1 was used to align the clonotypes against IMGT TRBV, TRBD and TRBJ reference segments. The analysis included only V-J combinations with a frequency above 0.0001, which together covered about 99% of the repertoires. The TCS score was defined as the ratio of F50 (clonal expansion) to E x V (chaos), calculated using BLOSUM62-based TCRdist between CDR3 peptides within each V-J. Welch's t-statistics and random forest reduced 500 to 650 V-J features to about 13, which were used in a naive Bayes classifier (R e1071). TCRdb passed the public sequencing reads through fastp at Q25 and MiXCR, retaining productive beta sequences. Every distinct CDR3 protein forms one entry, paired with its most common genes and DNA. The V and J calls, along with clone size, are taken from TCRdb and not from the paper's own processing. For this sample the table gives 700,000 or so distinct CDR3 sequences, of which approximately 14% were detected only once. The ten largest clones take up approximately 13% of the sample.

The TCR comes from a woman aged 50 to 65 with Graves' ophthalmopathy. This chain joins TRBV20-1 to TRBJ1-5; the D gene assignment is ambiguous. Sequenced input: blood. The CDR3 region has the sequence CSARGGVNQPQHF. The bases read TGCAGTGCTAGAGGCGGGGTCAATCAGCCCCAGCATTTT.